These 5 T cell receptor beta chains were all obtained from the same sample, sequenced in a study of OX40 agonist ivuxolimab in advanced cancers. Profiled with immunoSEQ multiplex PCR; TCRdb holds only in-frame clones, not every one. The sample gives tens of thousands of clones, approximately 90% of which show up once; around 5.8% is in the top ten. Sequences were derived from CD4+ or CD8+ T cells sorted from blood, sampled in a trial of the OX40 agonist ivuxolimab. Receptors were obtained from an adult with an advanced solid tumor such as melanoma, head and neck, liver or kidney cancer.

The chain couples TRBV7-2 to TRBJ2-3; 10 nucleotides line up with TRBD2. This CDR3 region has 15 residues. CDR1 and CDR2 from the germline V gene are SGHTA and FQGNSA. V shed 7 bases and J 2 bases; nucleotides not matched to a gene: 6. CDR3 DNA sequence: TGTGCCAGCACCCTAGCGGGAGTCCCCACAGATACGCAGTATTTT. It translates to CASTLAGVPTDTQYF.

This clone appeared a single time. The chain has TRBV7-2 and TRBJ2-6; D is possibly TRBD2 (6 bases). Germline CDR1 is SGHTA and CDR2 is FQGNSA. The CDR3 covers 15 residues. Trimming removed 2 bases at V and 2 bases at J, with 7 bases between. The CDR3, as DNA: TGTGCCAGCAGCTTATCGGGGGCTGGGGCCAACGTCCTGACTTTC. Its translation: CASSLSGAGANVLTF.

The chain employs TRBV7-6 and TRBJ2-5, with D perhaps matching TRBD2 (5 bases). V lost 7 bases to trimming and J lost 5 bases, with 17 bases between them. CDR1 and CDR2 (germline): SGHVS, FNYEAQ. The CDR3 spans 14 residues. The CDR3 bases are TGTGCCAGCACCCCGGGCGGGTCTTTTGAGACCCAGTACTTC. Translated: CASTPGGSFETQYF.

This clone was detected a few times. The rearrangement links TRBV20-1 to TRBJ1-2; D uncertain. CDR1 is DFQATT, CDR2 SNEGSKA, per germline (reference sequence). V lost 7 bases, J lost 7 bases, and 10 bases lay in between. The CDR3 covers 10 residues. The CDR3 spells CSVRAVGYTF. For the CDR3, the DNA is TGCAGTGTACGGGCAGTTGGCTACACCTTC.

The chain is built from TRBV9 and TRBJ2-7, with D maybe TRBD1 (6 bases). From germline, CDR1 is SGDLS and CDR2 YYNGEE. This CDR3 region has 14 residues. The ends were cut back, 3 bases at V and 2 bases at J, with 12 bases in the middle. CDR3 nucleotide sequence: TGTGCCAGCAGCGCGACAGGAACAACCTACGAGCAGTACTTC. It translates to CASSATGTTYEQYF.